The 23 T cell receptor beta chains reported below all come from one sample, sequenced in a study of T cells in Graves' hyperthyroidism and ophthalmopathy. Using RNA transcripts as the source, TCR beta CDR3 regions were amplified. The primer set for the first-round RT-PCR of the TCR CDR3 was HTBI. MiXCR was run by TCRdb on the multiplex PCR reads, yielding one entry per CDR3 protein. The data contain about 350,000 distinct CDR3 sequences, more than 11% of them seen just once; the ten biggest clones take up around 23%. Sequencing used blood. The receptors were sampled from a woman in her thirties with Graves' hyperthyroidism.

This clonotype showed up many times. The V call is TRBV28, the J call TRBJ2-4; D is possibly TRBD1 (5 bases). Per germline, CDR1 MDHEN and CDR2 SYDVKM. Deletions cut 7 bases from V and 5 bases from J, with 15 bases between. The CDR3 consists of 14 residues. As DNA, the CDR3 is TGTGCCAGCACCCCAGGGCCCCCACAAAACATTCAGTACTTC. Protein: CASTPGPPQNIQYF.

This clonotype has more than one count but fewer than ten. V usage is TRBV29-1 and J usage is TRBJ2-3; TRBD2 might be the D (5 bases). CDR1 and CDR2 from the germline V gene are SQVTM and ANQGSEA. The germline V and J ends were trimmed by 4 bases and 1 base, with 9 bases remaining between them. The CDR3 is 13 amino acids. The CDR3, as DNA: TGCAGCGTTGTAGCGTTCGGCACAGATACGCAGTATTTT. Translating gives CSVVAFGTDTQYF.

V gene TRBV15 combines with J gene TRBJ2-1; the match to TRBD2 covers 12 bases. This CDR3 comprises 18 residues. The V segment lost 0 bases and the J segment 4 bases; nucleotides outside the gene matches: 7. CDR1 is LNHNV, CDR2 YYDKDF, per germline (reference sequence). The CDR3 loop reads CATSREFLAGGTYNEQFF. DNA for the CDR3: TGTGCCACCAGCAGAGAGTTCCTAGCGGGAGGGACGTACAATGAGCAGTTCTTC.

This clonotype has a count of ten or more. This CDR3 reads CASSRVGETQYF. DNA of the CDR3: TGTGCCAGCAGCAGGGTAGGGGAGACCCAGTACTTC. The V and J genes are TRBV13 and TRBJ2-5; D gene ambiguous. The CDR3 totals 12 residues. V was shortened by 5 bases and J by 5 bases, with 9 bases between the two germline ends. Germline CDR1 PRHDT, CDR2 FYEKMQ (reference sequence).

This clonotype came up a few times. The V and J genes are TRBV11-2 and TRBJ2-7, with a possible D match to TRBD2 (5 bases). CDR3 length equals 14 residues. The germline CDR1 and CDR2 sequences are SGHAT and FQNNGV. V was shortened by 0 bases and J by 7 bases, with 13 bases between the two germline ends. CDR3 amino acids: CASSLDPLAGEQYF. CDR3 nucleotides: TGTGCCAGCAGCTTAGATCCGCTAGCCGGGGAGCAGTACTTC.

This clonotype was counted at least ten times. The chain couples TRBV27 to TRBJ1-1; 8 bases map to TRBD1. The CDR3 runs 16 residues. V was clipped by 7 bases and J by 3 bases; unmatched bases: 13. The V gene's germline CDR1 is MNHEY and CDR2 SMNVEV (reference sequence). The CDR3 nucleotides are TGTGCCAGCACCGAGAACAGGGGGGTCGGGTACACTGAAGCTTTCTTT. The encoded protein is CASTENRGVGYTEAFF.

This clonotype has a handful of counts. This sequence joins TRBV24-1 and TRBJ2-2; D is perhaps TRBD2 (6 bases). This CDR3 comprises 17 residues. Trimming shortened V by 0 bases and J by 5 bases, and 15 bases separated the two germline ends. CDR1 is KGHDR, CDR2 SFDVKD, per germline. Here the CDR3 reads CATSDLQVGGRTGELFF. For the CDR3, the DNA is TGTGCCACCAGTGATTTGCAAGTGGGGGGACGGACCGGGGAGCTGTTTTTT.

The DNA for the CDR3 is TGTGCCAGCACTCTAACCCAGGGATCCGGGGAGCTGTTTTTT. This gives the protein CASTLTQGSGELFF. The V gene is TRBV6-2 or TRBV6-3, the J gene TRBJ2-2; tentatively, D is TRBD1 (5 bases). The V gene lost 7 bases and the J gene lost 6 bases, with 15 bases spanning the gap. The germline V gene has CDR1 MNHEY and CDR2 SVGEGT. This CDR3 comprises 14 residues.

J is TRBJ2-2 and V is TRBV19, with 7 bases matching TRBD1. This CDR3 has 14 amino acids. Trimming cost V 6 bases and J 7 bases; bases outside gene matches: 8. Per the germline V gene, CDR1 is LNHDA and CDR2 is SQIVND (reference sequence). CDR3 nucleotide sequence: TGTGCCAGTAGGGTGACAGGGCTCGACGGGGAGCTGTTTTTT. Translating it yields CASRVTGLDGELFF.

In its sample, this clonotype was seen a few times. V is TRBV20-1 and J is TRBJ2-6; 7 bases agree with TRBD1. Germline V gene data show CDR1 as DFQATT and CDR2 as SNEGSKA (reference sequence). V gave up 6 bases and J gave up 0 bases; unmatched junction bases: 11. This CDR3 is 17 amino acids long. CDR3 bases: TGCAGTGCGCAGACGGGCACAGGGGTCTCTGGGGCCAACGTCCTGACTTTC. Encoded protein: CSAQTGTGVSGANVLTF.

The gene calls are TRBV16 and TRBJ2-7; D may be TRBD1 (6 bases). V shed 1 base and J shed 1 base, with 11 bases lying between them. CDR1 is KGHSY, CDR2 FQNENV, per germline. The CDR3 runs 15 residues. The CDR3 is CASSQFGQGSYEQYF. The CDR3 DNA sequence: TGTGCCAGCAGCCAATTCGGGCAGGGGTCCTACGAGCAGTACTTC. Together with reference TRBV16 and TRBJ2-7, the CDR3 gives the full variable domain: GEEVAQTPKHLVRGEGQKAKLYCAPIKGHSYVFWYQQVLKNEFKFLISFQNENVFDETGMPKERFSAKCLPNSPCSLEIQATKLEDSAVYFCASSQFGQGSYEQYFGPGTRLTVT.

This chain links TRBV20-1 with TRBJ2-1; tentatively, D is TRBD2 (6 bases). CDR3 length equals 13 residues. Germline V gene sequence: CDR1 DFQATT, CDR2 SNEGSKA (reference sequence). Trimming took 1 base from V and 6 from J, leaving 10 bases between them. The CDR3 loop is CSARGRVSNEQFF. The CDR3 DNA sequence: TGCAGTGCTAGAGGGAGGGTATCCAATGAGCAGTTCTTC.

As concerns this clonotype: One base away lies a much larger clone, so this may be a sequencing read error. This chain connects TRBV6-4 to TRBJ2-7; D unresolved. Germline-derived CDR1 and CDR2 are MRHNA and SNTAGT. The CDR3 runs to 14 residues. Here the CDR3 DNA reads TGTGCCGGCAGTTACGGCGGCTCCTCCTACGAGCAGTACTTC. This codes for CAGSYGGSSYEQYF.

A few counts support this clonotype. The V and J genes are TRBV6-1 and TRBJ2-1; D may be TRBD2 (6 bases). This CDR3 is 15 amino acids long. The V and J ends lost 7 bases and 4 bases respectively, with 17 bases between them. Germline CDR1 is MNHNS and CDR2 is SASEGT. Written as DNA, the CDR3 is TGTGCCAGCATGGGGGGTACGATGTTTTACAATGAGCAGTTCTTC. It codes for CASMGGTMFYNEQFF.

This chain connects TRBV5-1 to TRBJ2-4, with D maybe TRBD1 (6 bases). V was shortened by 4 bases and J by 0 bases, with 14 bases between the two germline ends. The germline V gene encodes CDR1 SGHRS and CDR2 YFSETQ. The CDR3 sequence is 16 residues long. CDR3 nucleotides: TGCGCCAGCAGCGCGGTGGACAGACTAGCCAAAAACATTCAGTACTTC. This translates into CASSAVDRLAKNIQYF.

This clonotype was detected a few times. The rearrangement links TRBV29-1 to TRBJ2-7; no clear D. Germline CDR1 and CDR2: SQVTM and ANQGSEA. V dropped 7 bases and J dropped 3 bases, with 7 bases sitting between them. This CDR3 has 10 residues. The CDR3 protein is CSAVNYEQYF. Here the CDR3 DNA reads TGCAGCGCCGTTAACTACGAGCAGTACTTC.

The CDR3 sequence: CASTRPGTGRYEQYF. The CDR3, as DNA: TGTGCCAGCACCCGCCCCGGGACAGGGAGATACGAGCAGTACTTC. This chain links TRBV12-3 or TRBV12-4 with TRBJ2-7; TRBD1 matches 9 bases. V was pared by 7 bases and J by 4 bases, with 11 bases of the junction left unmatched. The CDR3 consists of 15 residues.

The chain carries TRBV7-3 and TRBJ2-7; 9 positions match TRBD2. V gave up 5 bases and J gave up 7 bases; unmatched junction bases: 12. Per the germline V gene, CDR1 is SGHTA and CDR2 is FQGTGA. The CDR3 has 15 amino acids. Written as DNA, the CDR3 is TGTGCCAGCAGCCCTAGCCCTAGCGGGAAGGGGGAGCAGTACTTC. Translated, it gives CASSPSPSGKGEQYF.

In this sample, this clonotype turned up a few times. The rearrangement joins TRBV5-1 to TRBJ1-5; the match to TRBD1 covers 8 bases. The junction had 3 bases not matched to a gene; V was cut back by 0 bases and J by 4 bases. Germline V gene sequence: CDR1 SGHRS, CDR2 YFSETQ. This CDR3 has 15 amino acids. CDR3 nucleotides: TGCGCCAGCAGCTTGGGGACAGGGATGAATCAGCCCCAGCATTTT. Its translation: CASSLGTGMNQPQHF.

CDR3 residues: CASSHSGGSYFEQFF. CDR3 coding DNA: TGTGCCAGCAGCCACTCGGGCGGGAGCTACTTTGAGCAGTTCTTC. The chain combines TRBV5-6 with TRBJ2-1, with 7 bases fitting TRBD2. This CDR3 spans 15 amino acids. The V gene end was trimmed by 4 bases and the J gene end by 9 bases; junction bases not matched to a gene: 13. Germline CDR1 reads SGHDT; CDR2 reads YYEEEE.

The rearrangement links TRBV3-1 to TRBJ2-5; 10 bases fit TRBD2. CDR3 length: 19 amino acids. With V trimmed by 1 base and J by 4 bases, 15 bases remained unmatched. The germline gives CDR1 LGHDT, CDR2 YNNKEL (reference sequence). For the CDR3, the DNA is TGTGCCAGCAGCCAAGGAGACCTAGCGGGAGTGAGGCTGCCAGAGACCCAGTACTTC. Protein product: CASSQGDLAGVRLPETQYF.

At least ten counts were recorded for this clonotype. This chain joins TRBV5-8 and TRBJ2-3; D gene uncertain. There are 14 residues in the CDR3. Germline CDR1 SGHTS, CDR2 YDEGEE. The V gene lost 0 bases and the J gene lost 5 bases, with 10 bases spanning the gap. CDR3 sequence (DNA): TGTGCCAGCAGCTTGGCCGATCGAAGAGATACGCAGTATTTT. It yields the protein CASSLADRRDTQYF.

At least ten counts were recorded for this clonotype. The chain has TRBV3-1 and TRBJ1-1; 7 positions agree with TRBD1. Trimming at V came to 5 bases and at J to 3 bases, leaving 18 bases not matched to a gene. CDR1 is LGHDT and CDR2 is YNNKEL in the germline V gene (reference sequence). The CDR3 is made up of 18 amino acids. CDR3 sequence reads: CASSTRQGGISLDTEAFF. CDR3 bases: TGTGCCAGCAGCACCAGACAGGGAGGAATTTCACTAGACACTGAAGCTTTCTTT.